Listed below are T cell receptor beta chains from one sample, sequenced in a study of cytomegalovirus exposure and HLA in healthy donors. Profiling relied on immunoSEQ multiplex PCR, and the TCRdb table lists in-frame clones only, not all of them. The table lists around 150,000 clones, about 80% of them singletons. Sample: PBMCs. The source of these receptors is a young man in good health and CMV-seropositive. Each CDR3 is given with its conserved first and last residue. D genes are given only for firm matches. The size entry is marked missing in some rows and otherwise reads once, few, many or a size class.

j_call d_call v_call clone_size cdr3_aa cdr3_nt
TRBJ2-7 TRBD2 TRBV7-8 . CASSFSRLAGEQYF TGTGCCAGCAGCTTTTCCAGACTAGCGGGCGAGCAGTACTTC
TRBJ2-7 TRBD1 TRBV6-6 few CASSYDRGYEQYF TGTGCCAGCAGTTACGACAGGGGTTACGAGCAGTACTTC
TRBJ1-1 . TRBV2 . CASREDSRTEAFF TGTGCCAGCAGGGAAGACAGTCGCACTGAAGCTTTCTTT
TRBJ1-2 TRBD1 TRBV7-9 . CASSPQTGRGGYTF TGTGCCAGCAGCCCCCAGACAGGGAGAGGGGGCTACACCTTC
TRBJ2-7 . TRBV28 . CASRVGSEQYF TGTGCCAGCAGGGTCGGGAGTGAGCAGTACTTC
TRBJ1-3 . TRBV2 . CASSEGGAGSGNTIYF TGTGCCAGCAGTGAAGGTGGGGCCGGCTCTGGAAACACCATATATTTT
TRBJ2-7 TRBD1 TRBV11-3 . CASSSAGTGAYEQYF TGTGCCAGCAGCAGCGCCGGGACAGGGGCCTACGAGCAGTACTTC
TRBJ2-4 TRBD2 TRBV5-1 . CASSFGQAGVAKNIQYF TGCGCCAGCAGCTTTGGGCAAGCGGGAGTAGCCAAAAACATTCAGTACTTC
TRBJ1-2 TRBD1 TRBV6-5 once CASSTGTGGAGGYTF TGTGCCAGCAGTACCGGGACAGGGGGCGCGGGGGGCTACACCTTC
TRBJ2-6 TRBD1 TRBV7-6 . CASSLVTGGSGANVLTF TGTGCCAGCAGCCTAGTTACAGGGGGCTCTGGGGCCAACGTCCTGACTTTC
TRBJ1-2 TRBD1 TRBV7-8 . CASSLTGGPGYTF TGTGCCAGCAGCTTGACAGGGGGGCCTGGCTACACCTTC
TRBJ2-7 TRBD2 TRBV19 . CASSVGLFYEQYF TGTGCCAGTAGTGTGGGACTATTCTACGAGCAGTACTTC
TRBJ1-2 . TRBV7-9 once CASSQTRDPDGYTF TGTGCCAGCAGCCAAACCCGGGATCCAGATGGCTACACCTTC
TRBJ2-7 TRBD2 TRBV5-1 . CASSPPGLAGTYEQYF TGCGCCAGCAGCCCGCCGGGACTAGCGGGGACGTACGAGCAGTACTTC
TRBJ1-1 TRBD1 TRBV28 . CASSPRDRVNTEAFF TGTGCCAGCAGTCCCCGAGACAGGGTGAACACTGAAGCTTTCTTT
TRBJ2-3 . TRBV7-9 . CASSLFIGVTDTQYF TGTGCCAGCAGCTTATTTATCGGGGTCACAGATACGCAGTATTTT
TRBJ1-2 . TRBV28 few CASSLADYGYTF TGTGCCAGCAGTTTGGCAGACTATGGCTACACCTTC
TRBJ2-7 TRBD1 TRBV5-5 few CASSLAGQGLSYEQYF TGTGCCAGCAGCTTGGCGGGACAGGGGCTCTCCTACGAGCAGTACTTC
TRBJ1-5 TRBD1 TRBV15 few CATSSRQGFSSQPQHF TGTGCCACCAGCAGCCGACAGGGTTTTTCGAGTCAGCCCCAGCATTTT
TRBJ2-4 TRBD2 TRBV19 . CASSMGRGTKNIQYF TGTGCCAGTAGTATGGGGCGGGGGACCAAAAACATTCAGTACTTC
TRBJ2-7 TRBD2 TRBV6-6 . CASSYSTGLAGEQYF TGTGCCAGCAGTTACTCAACGGGACTAGCTGGCGAGCAGTACTTC
TRBJ2-1 TRBD2 TRBV27 . CASSFQASGPNEQFF TGTGCCAGCAGTTTCCAGGCTAGCGGTCCCAATGAGCAGTTCTTC
TRBJ1-1 . TRBV7-8 . CASSWTARQNDFF TGTGCCAGCAGTTGGACAGCAAGACAAAACGATTTCTTT
TRBJ1-2 TRBD1 TRBV9 . CASSVQGANYGYTF TGTGCCAGCAGCGTACAGGGGGCAAACTATGGCTACACCTTC
TRBJ1-3 . TRBV7-2 . CASNEQGFSGNTIYF TGTGCCAGCAACGAACAGGGCTTCTCTGGAAACACCATATATTTT
TRBJ1-1 TRBD1 TRBV6-1 . CASSGGTGNTEAFF TGTGCCAGCAGTGGGGGGACAGGGAACACTGAAGCTTTCTTT
TRBJ2-1 TRBD2 TRBV27 . CASSLPISSTSGRAREQFF TGTGCCAGCAGTTTACCGATCAGCTCGACTAGCGGGAGGGCAAGGGAGCAGTTCTTC
TRBJ2-5 TRBD2 TRBV9 . CANSSGTSGGLQETQYF TGTGCCAATTCCTCCGGGACTAGCGGGGGCCTTCAAGAGACCCAGTACTTC
TRBJ2-7 TRBD2 TRBV13 . CASSLRGGEQYF TGTGCCAGCAGCCTACGGGGGGGCGAGCAGTACTTC
TRBJ2-7 . TRBV28 . CASSSHSDSSYEQYF TGTGCCAGCAGTTCACACTCCGACAGTTCCTACGAGCAGTACTTC
TRBJ1-1 . TRBV18 . CASSPLGQMNTEAFF TGTGCCAGCTCACCGTTGGGACAAATGAACACTGAAGCTTTCTTT
TRBJ2-7 . TRBV10-2 . CASSSLFYEQYF TGCGCCAGCAGCTCCCTCTTCTACGAGCAGTACTTC
TRBJ1-4 TRBD1 TRBV2 . CASNLQGWVEKLFF TGTGCCAGCAATCTACAGGGGTGGGTTGAAAAACTGTTTTTT
TRBJ2-1 TRBD2 TRBV4-1 once CASRQTSANEQFF TGCGCCAGCAGACAAACTAGCGCCAATGAGCAGTTCTTC
TRBJ2-7 . TRBV19 . CASSIPGVVSYEQYF TGTGCCAGTAGTATACCGGGAGTGGTTTCCTACGAGCAGTACTTC
TRBJ2-2 TRBD2 TRBV5-1 . CASSLLLAGETGELFF TGCGCCAGCAGCTTGCTACTAGCGGGAGAGACCGGGGAGCTGTTTTTT
TRBJ1-1 TRBD1 TRBV19 . CATSVGWTGMNTEAFF TGTGCCACCTCAGTGGGCTGGACAGGGATGAACACTGAAGCTTTCTTT
TRBJ1-2 TRBD1 TRBV7-9 . CASSLQGDSYGYTF TGTGCCAGCAGCTTGCAGGGGGACTCCTATGGCTACACCTTC
TRBJ2-7 . TRBV21-1 . CASSILSGGLYEQYF TGTGCCAGCAGCATCCTCAGCGGGGGATTATACGAGCAGTACTTC
TRBJ1-2 TRBD1 TRBV18 . CASSPEAGGDFYGYTF TGTGCCAGCTCACCAGAGGCAGGGGGCGATTTCTATGGCTACACCTTC
TRBJ1-3 TRBD1 TRBV5-5 once CASSPVGTDSGNTIYF TGTGCCAGCAGCCCCGTGGGGACAGACTCTGGAAACACCATATATTTT
TRBJ1-5 . TRBV9 . CASSPSRVGNQPQHF TGTGCCAGCAGCCCCAGCCGGGTAGGCAATCAGCCCCAGCATTTT
TRBJ2-7 TRBD1 TRBV4-1 . CASSRTGDPILTNEQYF TGCGCCAGCAGCCGGACAGGGGACCCGATCCTTACGAATGAGCAGTACTTC
TRBJ2-7 TRBD1 TRBV19 . CASSIETAGQGSTYEQYF TGTGCCAGTAGTATAGAAACAGCCGGACAGGGCTCTACCTACGAGCAGTACTTC
TRBJ2-7 TRBD2 TRBV7-8 . CASSLESGGWAIYEQYF TGTGCCAGCAGCTTGGAAAGCGGGGGCTGGGCCATCTACGAGCAGTACTTC
TRBJ2-7 TRBD1 TRBV18 . CASSPPGQGRRGEQYF TGTGCCAGCTCACCACCGGGACAGGGGAGAAGAGGCGAGCAGTACTTC
TRBJ1-5 . TRBV6-1 . CASSPQRGGSQPQHF TGTGCCAGCAGTCCCCAGCGGGGAGGTAGTCAGCCCCAGCATTTT
TRBJ2-7 . TRBV11-2 . CASSLIPRGEQYF TGTGCCAGCAGCTTAATCCCTAGGGGCGAGCAGTACTTC
TRBJ1-4 . TRBV4-1 . CASSQDDERGGAANEKLFF TGCGCCAGCAGCCAAGATGATGAAAGGGGAGGGGCAGCTAATGAAAAACTGTTTTTT
TRBJ2-1 . TRBV7-8 . CASSPADGNEQFF TGTGCCAGCAGCCCAGCCGACGGGAATGAGCAGTTCTTC